This T cell receptor beta chain was profiled in a study of identical twins. This clonotype has a count of ten or more. Its antigen is still unknown. Regarding the study as a whole: The more abundant beta clonotypes in cord blood had fewer insertions, and memory repertoires did not show this.

TCRdb independently ran MiXCR on the 5' RACE reads; one entry per CDR3 protein. The sample carries roughly 150,000 distinct CDR3 sequences, roughly 3.5% recorded once. The receptor was derived from a man aged 18 to 29 in good health. Sequencing used memory T cells sorted from blood.

CDR3 nucleotide sequence: TGTGCCAGCAGTCCAGTGGGCGGGAGGGCCGATAATGAGCAGTTCTTC. Translated: CASSPVGGRADNEQFF. The V call is TRBV6-1, the J call TRBJ2-1; TRBD2 matches at 9 bases. Trimming at V came to 5 bases and at J to 7 bases, leaving 12 bases not matched to a gene. The CDR3 has 16 amino acids. CDR1 and CDR2 (germline): MNHNS, SASEGT.